A single T cell receptor beta chain is shown here with its context. The antigen is unknown. These data are taken from a study of T cell responses to AZD1222 COVID-19 vaccine. Broader study findings: Donors, mostly white British, included more females; clonal diversity was possibly underestimated.

The repertoire was sequenced with immunoSEQ multiplex PCR; TCRdb's copy has only in-frame clones and lacks some. The data show 150,000 to 200,000 clones, approximately 93% seen once. CDR1 is ENHRY, CDR2 SYGVKD, per germline. Trimming at V came to 3 bases and at J to 7 bases, leaving 9 bases not matched to a gene. CDR3 length equals 16 residues. This sequence joins TRBV10-3 and TRBJ2-1; 10 bases map to TRBD1. The TCR comes from an adult who received the AZD1222 COVID-19 vaccine. The specimen comprised peripheral blood, sampled 28 days after the second AZD1222 dose. CDR3: CAISDGGQGKWNEQFF. Here the CDR3 DNA reads TGTGCCATCAGTGATGGGGGACAGGGGAAATGGAATGAGCAGTTCTTC.